Here is one T cell receptor beta chain with its context. What it binds is unknown. A multiplex PCR was run with 60 Vbeta primers and 13 Jbeta primers. Profiled with immunoSEQ multiplex PCR; TCRdb holds only in-frame clones, not every one. The table includes 130,000 to 150,000 clones, around 78% detected once. The record originates from a study of cytomegalovirus exposure and HLA in healthy donors. Donors were ostensibly healthy at sampling, although undocumented immune exposures were probable. Per the germline V gene, CDR1 is SGHNT and CDR2 is YYREEE (reference sequence). This CDR3 has 18 residues. The V and J ends lost 4 bases and 7 bases, in that order; junction bases with no gene match: 18. Points from the study as a whole: A later analysis reportedly found fewer N-insertions in an Asian-associated ancestry cluster than the roughly 670-donor mean.

This rearrangement joins TRBV5-4 to TRBJ2-1, with TRBD1 matching 9 bases. This clonotype was sampled from a middle-aged man in good health and CMV-seropositive. Sequenced sample: PBMCs. The CDR3 reads CASSLQWATGGINNEQFF. The CDR3 coding sequence is TGTGCCAGCAGCCTACAATGGGCGACAGGGGGGATCAATAATGAGCAGTTCTTC.